One and the same sample provided the 4 T cell receptor beta chains below, sequenced in a study of cytomegalovirus exposure and HLA in healthy donors. Use of 60 Vbeta and 13 Jbeta primers characterized the PCR. Assay: immunoSEQ multiplex PCR; the TCRdb copy retains only in-frame clones and omits some. The sample table includes 70,000 to 90,000 clones. The source material was PBMCs. The source of these receptors is a man between 18 and 29 years old in good health and CMV-seropositive.

The rearrangement links TRBV28 to TRBJ2-7, with D perhaps TRBD2 (6 bases). Germline CDR1 MDHEN, CDR2 SYDVKM. The CDR3 is 14 residues long. Trimming shortened V by 3 bases and J by 6 bases, and 15 bases separated the two germline ends. The CDR3 DNA is TGTGCCAGCAGTTTGCCCGGGGGAATGAGCGAGCAGTACTTC. Its translation is CASSLPGGMSEQYF.

The chain couples TRBV5-1 to TRBJ2-1; 7 positions match TRBD2. The CDR3 is made up of 16 amino acids. The ends lost 0 bases at V and 6 bases at J; junction bases unmatched: 9. Germline V gene sequence: CDR1 SGHRS, CDR2 YFSETQ. CDR3 sequence (DNA): TGCGCCAGCAGCTTGGCGGGCGGGAGCTTCCGCAATGAGCAGTTCTTC. Its translation is CASSLAGGSFRNEQFF.

The chain links TRBV5-1 to TRBJ2-7, with D maybe TRBD2 (6 bases). V was cut by 0 bases and J by 5 bases, with 9 bases left in between. CDR1 and CDR2 from the germline V gene are SGHRS and YFSETQ. The CDR3 has 13 residues. The CDR3 nucleotides are TGCGCCAGCAGCTTGGCACTAGCTGACGAGCAGTACTTC. Translation: CASSLALADEQYF.

This CDR3 is CASSPSTRASGRQETQYF. The CDR3 DNA reads as TGCGCCAGCAGCCCATCTACCCGGGCTAGCGGGAGGCAAGAGACCCAGTACTTC. The chain links TRBV5-1 to TRBJ2-5; 11 nucleotides align to TRBD2. Germline V gene sequence: CDR1 SGHRS, CDR2 YFSETQ. This CDR3 is 18 amino acids long. Trimming cost V 4 bases and J 2 bases; bases outside gene matches: 13.